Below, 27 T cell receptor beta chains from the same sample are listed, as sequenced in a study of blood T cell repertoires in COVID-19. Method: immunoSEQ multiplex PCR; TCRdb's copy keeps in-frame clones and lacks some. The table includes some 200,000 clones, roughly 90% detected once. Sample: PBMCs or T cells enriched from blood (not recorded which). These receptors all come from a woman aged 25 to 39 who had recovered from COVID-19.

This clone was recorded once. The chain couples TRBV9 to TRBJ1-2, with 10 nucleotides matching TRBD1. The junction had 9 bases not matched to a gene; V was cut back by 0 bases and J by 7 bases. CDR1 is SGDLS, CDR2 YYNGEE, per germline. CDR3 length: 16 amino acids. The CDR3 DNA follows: TGTGCCAGCAGCGTAGCTAGGGACAGGGGAGTGGTTGGCTACACCTTC. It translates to CASSVARDRGVVGYTF.

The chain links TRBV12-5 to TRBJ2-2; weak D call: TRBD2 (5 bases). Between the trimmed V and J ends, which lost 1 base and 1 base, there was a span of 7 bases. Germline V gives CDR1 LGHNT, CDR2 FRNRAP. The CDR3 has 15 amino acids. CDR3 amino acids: CASGLAGLNTGELFF. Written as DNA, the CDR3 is TGTGCTAGTGGTTTGGCGGGGTTGAACACCGGGGAGCTGTTTTTT.

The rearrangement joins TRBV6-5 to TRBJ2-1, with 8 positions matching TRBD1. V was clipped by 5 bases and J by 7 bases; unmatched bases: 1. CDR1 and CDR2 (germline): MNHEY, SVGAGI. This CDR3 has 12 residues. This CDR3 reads CASSTGGNEQFF. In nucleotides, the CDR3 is TGTGCCAGCAGTACAGGGGGTAATGAGCAGTTCTTC.

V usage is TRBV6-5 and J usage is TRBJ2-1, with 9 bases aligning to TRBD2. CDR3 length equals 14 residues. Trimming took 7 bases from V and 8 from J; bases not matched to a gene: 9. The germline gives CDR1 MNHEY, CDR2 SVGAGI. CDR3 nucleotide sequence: TGTGCCAGCAAGCAAGCGGGAGGTTACTATGAGCAGTTCTTC. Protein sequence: CASKQAGGYYEQFF.

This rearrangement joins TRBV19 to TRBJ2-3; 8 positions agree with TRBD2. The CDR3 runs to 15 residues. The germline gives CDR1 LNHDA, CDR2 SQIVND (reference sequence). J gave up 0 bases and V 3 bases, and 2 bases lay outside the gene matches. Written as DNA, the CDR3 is TGTGCCAGTAGTATCCAGCGGGGGAGCACAGATACGCAGTATTTT. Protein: CASSIQRGSTDTQYF.

The CDR3 DNA reads TGTGCCAGCAGAGGGGGAGGGTTAAATAATGAAAAACTGTTTTTT. Translated, it gives CASRGGGLNNEKLFF. J is TRBJ1-4 and V is TRBV28; tentative D call: TRBD1 (6 bases). V was cut by 6 bases and J by 4 bases, with 15 bases left in between. The germline V gene has CDR1 MDHEN and CDR2 SYDVKM. CDR3 length equals 15 residues. The whole variable domain, remainder taken from reference TRBV28 and TRBJ1-4, is DVKVTQSSRYLVKRTGEKVFLECVQDMDHENMFWYRQDPGLGLRLIYFSYDVKMKEKGDIPEGYSVSREKKERFSLILESASTNQTSMYLCASRGGGLNNEKLFFGSGTQLSVL.

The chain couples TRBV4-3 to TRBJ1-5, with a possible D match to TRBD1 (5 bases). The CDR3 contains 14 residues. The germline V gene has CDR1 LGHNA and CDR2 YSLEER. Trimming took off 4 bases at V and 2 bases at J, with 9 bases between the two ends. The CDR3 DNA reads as TGCGCCAGCAGCCCAGGGTTCGGCAATCAGCCCCAGCATTTT. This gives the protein CASSPGFGNQPQHF.

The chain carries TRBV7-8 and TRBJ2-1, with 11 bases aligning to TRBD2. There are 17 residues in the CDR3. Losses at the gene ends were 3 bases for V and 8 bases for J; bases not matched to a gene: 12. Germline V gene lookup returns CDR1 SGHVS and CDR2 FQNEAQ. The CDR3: CASSLYGDSGGADEQFF. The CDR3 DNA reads TGTGCCAGCAGCTTGTATGGGGATAGCGGGGGGGCCGATGAGCAGTTCTTC.

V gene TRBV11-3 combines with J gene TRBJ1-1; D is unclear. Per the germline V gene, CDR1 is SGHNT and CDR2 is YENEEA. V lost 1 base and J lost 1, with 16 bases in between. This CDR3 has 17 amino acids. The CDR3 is CASSLVGGLSSNTEAFF. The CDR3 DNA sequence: TGTGCCAGCAGCTTAGTTGGAGGGCTTAGCTCGAACACTGAAGCTTTCTTT.

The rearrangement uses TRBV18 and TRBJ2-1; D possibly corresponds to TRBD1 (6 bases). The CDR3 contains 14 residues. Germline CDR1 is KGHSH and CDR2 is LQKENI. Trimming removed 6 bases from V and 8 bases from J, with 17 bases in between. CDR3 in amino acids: CASSLRGLYDEQFF. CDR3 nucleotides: TGTGCCAGCTCCCTCAGGGGTCTGTACGATGAGCAGTTCTTC.

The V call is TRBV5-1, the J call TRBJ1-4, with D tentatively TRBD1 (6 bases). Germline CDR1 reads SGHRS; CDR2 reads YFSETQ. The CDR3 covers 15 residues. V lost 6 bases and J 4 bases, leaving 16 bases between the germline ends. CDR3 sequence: CASTPQGQNNEKLFF. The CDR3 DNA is TGCGCCAGCACCCCCCAGGGACAAAATAATGAAAAACTGTTTTTT.

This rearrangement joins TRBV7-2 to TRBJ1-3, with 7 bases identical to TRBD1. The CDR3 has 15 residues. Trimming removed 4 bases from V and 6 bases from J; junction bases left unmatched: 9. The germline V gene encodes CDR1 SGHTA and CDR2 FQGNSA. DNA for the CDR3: TGTGCCAGCAGCTACCGGGCAGGGGGGTTAAACACCATATATTTT. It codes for CASSYRAGGLNTIYF.

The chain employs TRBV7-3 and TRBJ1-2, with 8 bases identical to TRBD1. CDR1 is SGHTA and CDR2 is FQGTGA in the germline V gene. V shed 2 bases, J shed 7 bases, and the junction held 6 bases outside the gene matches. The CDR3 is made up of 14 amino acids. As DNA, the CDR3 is TGTGCCAGCAGCTTAGAGCCAGGGGGCTCTGGCTACACCTTC. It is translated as CASSLEPGGSGYTF.

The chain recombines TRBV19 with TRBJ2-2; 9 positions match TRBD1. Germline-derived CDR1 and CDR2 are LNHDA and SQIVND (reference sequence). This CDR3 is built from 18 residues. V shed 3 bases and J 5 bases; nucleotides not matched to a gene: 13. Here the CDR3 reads CASSMGFGGQGRTGELFF. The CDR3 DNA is TGTGCCAGTAGTATGGGCTTTGGGGGACAGGGTCGGACCGGGGAGCTGTTTTTT.

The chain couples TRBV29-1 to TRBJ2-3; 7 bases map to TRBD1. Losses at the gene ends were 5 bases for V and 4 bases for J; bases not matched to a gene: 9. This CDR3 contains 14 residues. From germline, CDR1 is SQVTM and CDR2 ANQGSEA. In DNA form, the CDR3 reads TGCAGCGTTAGTACTGTCGACAGGGCAGATACGCAGTATTTT. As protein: CSVSTVDRADTQYF.

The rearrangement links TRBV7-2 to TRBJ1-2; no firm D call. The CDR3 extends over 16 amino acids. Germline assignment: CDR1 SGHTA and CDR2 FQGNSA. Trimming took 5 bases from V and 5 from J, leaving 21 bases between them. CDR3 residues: CASSSNRVLSLYGYTF. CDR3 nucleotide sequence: TGTGCCAGCAGCAGCAACCGGGTTCTAAGTCTATATGGCTACACCTTC.

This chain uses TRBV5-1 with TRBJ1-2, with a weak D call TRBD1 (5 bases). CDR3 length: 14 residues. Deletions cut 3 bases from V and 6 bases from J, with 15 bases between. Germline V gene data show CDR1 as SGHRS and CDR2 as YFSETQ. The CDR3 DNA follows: TGCGCCAGCAGCTGGGAGCACGGGGGGAATGGCTACACCTTC. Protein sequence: CASSWEHGGNGYTF. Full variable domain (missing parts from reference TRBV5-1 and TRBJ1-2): KAGVTQTPRYLIKTRGQQVTLSCSPISGHRSVSWYQQTPGQGLQFLFEYFSETQRNKGNFPGRFSGRQFSNSRSEMNVSTLELGDSALYLCASSWEHGGNGYTFGSGTRLTVV.

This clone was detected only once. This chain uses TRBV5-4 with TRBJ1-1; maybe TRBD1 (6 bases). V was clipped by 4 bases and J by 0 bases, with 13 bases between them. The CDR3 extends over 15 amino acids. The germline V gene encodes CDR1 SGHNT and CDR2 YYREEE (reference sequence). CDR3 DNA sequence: TGTGCCAGCAGCACGGGGCACAGGGTGAACACTGAAGCTTTCTTT. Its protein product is CASSTGHRVNTEAFF.

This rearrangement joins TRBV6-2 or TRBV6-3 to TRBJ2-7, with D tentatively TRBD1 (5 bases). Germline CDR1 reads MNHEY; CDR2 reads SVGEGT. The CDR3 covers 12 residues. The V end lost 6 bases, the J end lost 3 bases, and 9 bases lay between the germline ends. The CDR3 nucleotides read TGTGCCAGCAGCGCCCAGGGCTACGAGCAGTACTTC. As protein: CASSAQGYEQYF.

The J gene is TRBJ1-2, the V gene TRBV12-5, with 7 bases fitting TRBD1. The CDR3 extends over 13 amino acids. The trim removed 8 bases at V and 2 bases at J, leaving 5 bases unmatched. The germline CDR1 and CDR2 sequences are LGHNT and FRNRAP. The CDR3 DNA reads TGTGCTAGTAGAACAGGGGAGAACTATGGCTACACCTTC. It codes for CASRTGENYGYTF.

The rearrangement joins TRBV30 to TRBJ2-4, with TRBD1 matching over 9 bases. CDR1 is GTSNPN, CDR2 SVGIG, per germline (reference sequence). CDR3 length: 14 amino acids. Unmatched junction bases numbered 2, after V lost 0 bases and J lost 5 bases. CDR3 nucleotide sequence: TGTGCCTGGAGTGTACAGGGGGCTGAAAACATTCAGTACTTC. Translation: CAWSVQGAENIQYF.

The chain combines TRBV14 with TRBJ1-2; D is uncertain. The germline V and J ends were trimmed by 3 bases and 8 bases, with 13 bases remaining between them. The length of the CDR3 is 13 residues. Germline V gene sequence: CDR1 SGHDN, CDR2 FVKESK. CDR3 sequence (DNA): TGTGCCAGCAGCCAGGCCTCGGGAGTGGGCTACACCTTC. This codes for CASSQASGVGYTF.

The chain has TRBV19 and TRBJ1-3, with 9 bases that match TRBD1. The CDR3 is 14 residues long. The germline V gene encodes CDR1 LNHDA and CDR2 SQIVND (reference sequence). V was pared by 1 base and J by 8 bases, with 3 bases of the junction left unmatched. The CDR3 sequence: CASSIGWTGDTIYF. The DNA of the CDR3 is TGTGCCAGTAGTATAGGTTGGACAGGGGACACCATATATTTT.

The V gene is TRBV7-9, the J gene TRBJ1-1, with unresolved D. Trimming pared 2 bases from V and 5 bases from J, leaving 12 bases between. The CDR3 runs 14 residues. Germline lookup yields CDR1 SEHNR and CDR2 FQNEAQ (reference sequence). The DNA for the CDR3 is TGTGCCAGCAGCTTAAACACTGGGAGTACTGAAGCTTTCTTT. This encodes CASSLNTGSTEAFF.

The CDR3 DNA is TGTGCCAGCAGTTACCGGGACAGGAACACTGAAGCTTTCTTT. Its protein is CASSYRDRNTEAFF. This chain links TRBV6-5 with TRBJ1-1, with 7 bases lining up with TRBD1. Germline CDR1 is MNHEY and CDR2 is SVGAGI. V shed 2 bases, J shed 1 base, and the junction held 1 base outside the gene matches. CDR3 length equals 14 residues.

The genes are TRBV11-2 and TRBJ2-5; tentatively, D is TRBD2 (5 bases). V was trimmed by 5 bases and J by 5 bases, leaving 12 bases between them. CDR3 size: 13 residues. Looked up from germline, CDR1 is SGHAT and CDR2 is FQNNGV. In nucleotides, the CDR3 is TGTGCCAGCAGCCAAAGGACGGGGGAGACCCAGTACTTC. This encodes CASSQRTGETQYF.

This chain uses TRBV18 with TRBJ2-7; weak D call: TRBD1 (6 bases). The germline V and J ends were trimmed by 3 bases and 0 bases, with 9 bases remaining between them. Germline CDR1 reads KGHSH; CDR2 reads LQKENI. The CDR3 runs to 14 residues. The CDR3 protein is CASSPPDSSYEQYF. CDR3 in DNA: TGTGCCAGCTCACCTCCGGACAGCTCCTACGAGCAGTACTTC.